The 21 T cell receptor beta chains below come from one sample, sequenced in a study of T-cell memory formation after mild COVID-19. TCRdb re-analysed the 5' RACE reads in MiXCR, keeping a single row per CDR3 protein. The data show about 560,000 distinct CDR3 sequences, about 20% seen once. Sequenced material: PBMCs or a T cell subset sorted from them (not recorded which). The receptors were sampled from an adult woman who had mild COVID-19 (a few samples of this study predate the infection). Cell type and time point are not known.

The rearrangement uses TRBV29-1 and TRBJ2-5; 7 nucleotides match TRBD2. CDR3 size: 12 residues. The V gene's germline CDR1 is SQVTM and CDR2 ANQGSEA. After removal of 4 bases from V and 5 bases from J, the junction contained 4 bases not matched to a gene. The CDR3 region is CSVGEGHETQYF. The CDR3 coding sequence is TGCAGCGTTGGGGAGGGCCATGAGACCCAGTACTTC.

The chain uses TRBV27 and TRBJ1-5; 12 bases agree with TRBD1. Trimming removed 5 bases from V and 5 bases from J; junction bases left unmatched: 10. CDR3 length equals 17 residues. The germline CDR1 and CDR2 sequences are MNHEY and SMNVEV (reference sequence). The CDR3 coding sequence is TGTGCCAGCAGTCCCGGGACAGGGGGCGGGTCCTATCAGCCCCAGCATTTT. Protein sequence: CASSPGTGGGSYQPQHF.

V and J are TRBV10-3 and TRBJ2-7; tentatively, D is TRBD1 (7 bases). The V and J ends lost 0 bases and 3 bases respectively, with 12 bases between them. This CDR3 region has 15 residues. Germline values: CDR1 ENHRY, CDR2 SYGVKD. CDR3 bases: TGTGCCATCAGTGAGTCGGGGGGACAGATCTACGAGCAGTACTTC. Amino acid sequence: CAISESGGQIYEQYF.

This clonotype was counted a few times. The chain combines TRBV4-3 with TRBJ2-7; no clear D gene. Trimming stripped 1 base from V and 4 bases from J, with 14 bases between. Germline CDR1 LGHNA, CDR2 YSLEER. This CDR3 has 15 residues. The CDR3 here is CASSQGPKDLYEQYF. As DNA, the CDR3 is TGCGCCAGCAGCCAAGGTCCGAAAGACTTATACGAGCAGTACTTC.

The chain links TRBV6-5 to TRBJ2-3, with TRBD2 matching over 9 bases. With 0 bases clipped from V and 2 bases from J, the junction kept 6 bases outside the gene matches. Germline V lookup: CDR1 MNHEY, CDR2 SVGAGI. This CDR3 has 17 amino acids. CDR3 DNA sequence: TGTGCCAGCAGTTACTCGAAGACTAGCGGAAACACAGATACGCAGTATTTT. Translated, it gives CASSYSKTSGNTDTQYF.

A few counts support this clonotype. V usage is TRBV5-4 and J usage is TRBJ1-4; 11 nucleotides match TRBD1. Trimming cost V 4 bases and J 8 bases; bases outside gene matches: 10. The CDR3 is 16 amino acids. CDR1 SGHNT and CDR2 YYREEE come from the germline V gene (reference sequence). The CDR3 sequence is CASSVARGQGDEKLFF. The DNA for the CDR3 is TGTGCCAGCAGCGTGGCCCGGGGACAGGGGGACGAAAAACTGTTTTTT.

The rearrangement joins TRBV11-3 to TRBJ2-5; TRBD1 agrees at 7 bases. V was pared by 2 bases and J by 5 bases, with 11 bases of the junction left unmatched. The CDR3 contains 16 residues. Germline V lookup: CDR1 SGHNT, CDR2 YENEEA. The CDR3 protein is CASSLSMRGRGETQYF. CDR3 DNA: TGTGCCAGCAGCTTAAGTATGAGGGGGCGCGGTGAGACCCAGTACTTC.

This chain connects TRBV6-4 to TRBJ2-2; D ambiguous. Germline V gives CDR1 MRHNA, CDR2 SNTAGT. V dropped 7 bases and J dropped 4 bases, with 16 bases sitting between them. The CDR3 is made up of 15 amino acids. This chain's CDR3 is CASISLRPGTGELFF. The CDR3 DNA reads TGTGCCAGCATATCCCTCAGGCCGGGCACCGGGGAGCTGTTTTTT.

CDR3 nucleotide sequence: TGTGCCAGCAGCTTTTTTTGGAACAGACTAGCGGGAACAGATACGCAGTATTTT. Protein sequence: CASSFFWNRLAGTDTQYF. The rearrangement uses TRBV7-8 and TRBJ2-3; 11 nucleotides line up with TRBD2. V lost 3 bases, J lost 3 bases, and 11 bases stayed unmatched. Germline V CDR1 and CDR2: SGHVS, FQNEAQ. The CDR3 runs 18 residues.

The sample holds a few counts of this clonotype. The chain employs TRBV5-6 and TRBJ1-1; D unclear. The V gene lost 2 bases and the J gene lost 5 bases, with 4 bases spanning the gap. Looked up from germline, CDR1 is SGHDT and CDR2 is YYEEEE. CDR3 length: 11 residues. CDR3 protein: CASSFLTEAFF. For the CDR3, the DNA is TGTGCCAGCAGCTTCTTAACTGAAGCTTTCTTT.

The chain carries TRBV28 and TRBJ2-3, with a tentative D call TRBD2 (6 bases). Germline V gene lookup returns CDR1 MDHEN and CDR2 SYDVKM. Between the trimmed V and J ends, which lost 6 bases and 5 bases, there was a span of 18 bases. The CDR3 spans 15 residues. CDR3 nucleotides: TGTGCCAGCAGCCCTGTGGACTACCGACAAGATACGCAGTATTTT. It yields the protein CASSPVDYRQDTQYF. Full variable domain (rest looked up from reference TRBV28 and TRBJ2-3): DVKVTQSSRYLVKRTGEKVFLECVQDMDHENMFWYRQDPGLGLRLIYFSYDVKMKEKGDIPEGYSVSREKKERFSLILESASTNQTSMYLCASSPVDYRQDTQYFGPGTRLTVL.

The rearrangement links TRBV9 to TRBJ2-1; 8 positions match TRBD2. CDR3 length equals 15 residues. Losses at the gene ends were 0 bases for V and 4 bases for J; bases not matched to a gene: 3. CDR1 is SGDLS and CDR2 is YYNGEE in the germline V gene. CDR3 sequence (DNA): TGTGCCAGCAGCGTAGTTAGCGGGGTTTACAATGAGCAGTTCTTC. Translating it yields CASSVVSGVYNEQFF. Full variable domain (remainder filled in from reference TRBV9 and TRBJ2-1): DSGVTQTPKHLITATGQRVTLRCSPRSGDLSVYWYQQSLDQGLQFLIQYYNGEERAKGNILERFSAQQFPDLHSELNLSSLELGDSALYFCASSVVSGVYNEQFFGPGTRLTVL.

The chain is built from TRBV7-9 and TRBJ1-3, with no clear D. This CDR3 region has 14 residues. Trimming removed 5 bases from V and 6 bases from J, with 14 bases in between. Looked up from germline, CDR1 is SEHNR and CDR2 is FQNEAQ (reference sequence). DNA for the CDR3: TGTGCCAGCAGCACCTCGACCGATCCAAACACCATATATTTT. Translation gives CASSTSTDPNTIYF.

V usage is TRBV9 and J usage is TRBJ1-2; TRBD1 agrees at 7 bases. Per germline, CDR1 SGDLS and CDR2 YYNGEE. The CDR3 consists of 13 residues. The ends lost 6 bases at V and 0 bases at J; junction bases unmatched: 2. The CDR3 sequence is CASNRGTNYGYTF. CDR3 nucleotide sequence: TGTGCCAGCAACAGGGGAACTAACTATGGCTACACCTTC.

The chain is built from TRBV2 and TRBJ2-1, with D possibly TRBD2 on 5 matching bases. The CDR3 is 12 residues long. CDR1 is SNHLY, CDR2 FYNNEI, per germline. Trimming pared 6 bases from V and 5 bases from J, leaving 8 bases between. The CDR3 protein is CASRTGDNEQFF. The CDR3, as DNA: TGTGCCAGCAGGACCGGGGACAATGAGCAGTTCTTC. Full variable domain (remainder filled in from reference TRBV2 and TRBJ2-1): EPEVTQTPSHQVTQMGQEVILRCVPISNHLYFYWYRQILGQKVEFLVSFYNNEISEKSEIFDDQFSVERPDGSNFTLKIRSTKLEDSAMYFCASRTGDNEQFFGPGTRLTVL.

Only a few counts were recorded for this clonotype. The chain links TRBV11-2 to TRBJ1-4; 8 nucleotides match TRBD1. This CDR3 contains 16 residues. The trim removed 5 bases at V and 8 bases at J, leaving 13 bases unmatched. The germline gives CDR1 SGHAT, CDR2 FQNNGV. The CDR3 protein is CASSNAPDRGGEKLFF. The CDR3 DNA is TGTGCCAGCAGCAACGCGCCCGACAGGGGCGGAGAAAAACTGTTTTTT.

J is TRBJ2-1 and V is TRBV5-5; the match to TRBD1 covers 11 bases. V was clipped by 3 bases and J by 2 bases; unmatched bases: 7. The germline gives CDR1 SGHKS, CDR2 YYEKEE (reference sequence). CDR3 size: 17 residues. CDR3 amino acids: CASSWRDRGSPYNEQFF. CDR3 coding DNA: TGTGCCAGCAGCTGGAGGGACAGGGGGTCTCCCTACAATGAGCAGTTCTTC. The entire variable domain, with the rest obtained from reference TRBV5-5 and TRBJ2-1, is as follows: DAGVTQSPTHLIKTRGQQVTLRCSPISGHKSVSWYQQVLGQGPQFIFQYYEKEERGRGNFPDRFSARQFPNYSSELNVNALLLGDSALYLCASSWRDRGSPYNEQFFGPGTRLTVL.

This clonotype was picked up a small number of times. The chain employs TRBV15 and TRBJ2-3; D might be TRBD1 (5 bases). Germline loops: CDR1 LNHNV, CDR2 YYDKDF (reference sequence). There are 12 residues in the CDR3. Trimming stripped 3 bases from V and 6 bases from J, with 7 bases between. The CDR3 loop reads CATSRKGDTQYF. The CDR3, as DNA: TGTGCCACCAGCAGGAAGGGGGATACGCAGTATTTT.

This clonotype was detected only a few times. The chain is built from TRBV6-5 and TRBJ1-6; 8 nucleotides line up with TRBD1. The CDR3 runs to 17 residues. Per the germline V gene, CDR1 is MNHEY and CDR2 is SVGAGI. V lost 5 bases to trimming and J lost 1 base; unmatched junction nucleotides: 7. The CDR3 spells CASSADRAESYNSPLHF. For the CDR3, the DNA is TGTGCCAGCAGTGCGGACAGGGCGGAATCCTATAATTCACCCCTCCACTTT.

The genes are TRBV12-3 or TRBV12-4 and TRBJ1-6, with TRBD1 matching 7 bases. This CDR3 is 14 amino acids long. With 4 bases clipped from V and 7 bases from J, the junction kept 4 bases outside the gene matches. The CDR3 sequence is CASSSGQENSPLHF. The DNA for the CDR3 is TGTGCCAGCAGTTCCGGACAGGAGAATTCACCCCTCCACTTT.

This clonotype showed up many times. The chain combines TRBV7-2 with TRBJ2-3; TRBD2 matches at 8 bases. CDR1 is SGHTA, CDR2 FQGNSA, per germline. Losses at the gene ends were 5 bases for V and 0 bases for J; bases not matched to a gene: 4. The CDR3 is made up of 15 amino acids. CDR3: CASSISGTSTDTQYF. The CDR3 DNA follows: TGTGCCAGCAGCATTAGCGGGACTAGCACAGATACGCAGTATTTT.